These T cell receptor beta chains were read from a single sample in a study of cytomegalovirus exposure and HLA in healthy donors. Sequencing was performed with immunoSEQ multiplex PCR; in TCRdb, only in-frame clones are kept and a portion is missing. The repertoire holds some 120,000 clones, with approximately 80% as singletons. The sample taken for sequencing was PBMCs. The receptors were gathered from a man aged 25 to 40 in good health and CMV-seronegative. Each CDR3 is given with its conserved first and last residue. The D gene is left open where the match is weak. Not all rows give a size; the values are once, few, many and, for expanded clones, a class.

abundance	d_gene	v_gene	len	j_gene	CDR3aa	CDR3nt
.	TRBD1	TRBV19	14	TRBJ1-1	CASSLGQRNTEAFF	TGTGCCAGTAGCCTGGGACAGAGGAACACTGAAGCTTTCTTT
.	TRBD1	TRBV6-5	15	TRBJ2-7	CASSYLGQGPYEQYF	TGTGCCAGCAGTTACCTGGGACAGGGTCCCTACGAGCAGTACTTC
.	.	TRBV28	14	TRBJ1-6	CASRVGELNSPLHF	TGTGCCAGCCGAGTGGGAGAGCTTAATTCACCCCTCCACTTT
.	.	TRBV5-5	16	TRBJ1-4	CASSLPTGATNEKLFF	TGTGCCAGCAGCTTACCAACAGGAGCAACTAATGAAAAACTGTTTTTT
few	.	TRBV6-5	14	TRBJ1-5	CASSYSGESQPQHF	TGTGCCAGCAGTTATTCAGGGGAGAGCCAGCCCCAGCATTTT
once	.	TRBV5-1	14	TRBJ1-2	CASSQGTGNYGYTF	TGCGCCAGCAGCCAAGGAACAGGGAACTATGGCTACACCTTC
.	.	TRBV6-5	14	TRBJ2-7	CASSYSDIRGEQYF	TGTGCCAGCAGTTACTCGGACATTAGAGGAGAGCAGTACTTC
.	TRBD1	TRBV5-1	14	TRBJ1-4	CASSLQGASEKLFF	TGCGCCAGCAGCTTGCAGGGGGCAAGTGAAAAACTGTTTTTT
few	.	TRBV7-3	15	TRBJ2-2	CASSLQGFGTGELFF	TGTGCCAGCAGCTTACAGGGTTTCGGCACCGGGGAGCTGTTTTTT
once	.	TRBV30	14	TRBJ1-5	CAWSVAGANQPQHF	TGTGCCTGGAGTGTAGCGGGGGCCAATCAGCCCCAGCATTTT
.	.	TRBV28	15	TRBJ2-3	CASSLGLIRTDTQYF	TGTGCCAGCAGCCTGGGACTTATACGGACAGATACGCAGTATTTT
.	TRBD1	TRBV28	13	TRBJ1-2	CASSTGQGAGYTF	TGTGCCAGCAGTACCGGACAGGGCGCTGGCTACACCTTC
few	.	TRBV19	14	TRBJ1-1	CASSALTGNTEAFF	TGTGCCAGTAGTGCCTTGACAGGGAACACTGAAGCTTTCTTT
.	.	TRBV7-3	13	TRBJ2-5	CASSPGSQETQYF	TGTGCCAGCAGCCCAGGCTCCCAAGAGACCCAGTACTTC